What follows are 14 T cell receptor beta chains derived from one specimen sequenced in a study of blood T cells in healthy people across ages. A second PCR of about 7 to 11 cycles used a sample-barcoded 5' primer and a J-beta primer mix. A single record per CDR3 protein comes from TCRdb applying MiXCR to the 5' RACE reads. The repertoire holds about 630,000 distinct CDR3 sequences, with around 21% as singletons. Sequences were obtained from blood. The receptors originated from a man aged 65 to 85 in good health.

This clonotype was recorded a few times. The chain recombines TRBV4-1 with TRBJ2-1, with 7 positions matching TRBD2. This CDR3 is built from 12 residues. J lost 6 bases, V lost 6 bases, and 2 bases had no gene match. CDR1 MGHRA and CDR2 YSYEKL come from the germline V gene. The CDR3 sequence: CASRGEGNEQFF. The CDR3 DNA reads as TGCGCCAGCAGGGGGGAGGGCAATGAGCAGTTCTTC.

About this clonotype itself: Likely a read error: the CDR3 ends without its conserved phenylalanine or tryptophan. V gene TRBV28 combines with J gene TRBJ1-2; D may be TRBD1 (5 bases). Trimming removed 4 bases from V and 2 bases from J, with 11 bases in between. This CDR3 is built from 14 residues. Germline CDR1 MDHEN, CDR2 SYDVKM. In DNA form, the CDR3 reads TGTGCCAGCAGTTCTGCGGGACGGAACTATGGCTACACCATC. This translates into CASSSAGRNYGYTI.

This clonotype was counted a few times. The V gene is TRBV7-3, the J gene TRBJ1-2, with D unresolved. The CDR3 extends over 14 amino acids. Trimming removed 6 bases at V and 0 bases at J, with 11 bases between. CDR1 and CDR2 (germline): SGHTA, FQGTGA. The CDR3 sequence: CASSVLPTNYGYTF. The CDR3 nucleotides read TGTGCCAGCAGTGTCTTGCCCACTAACTATGGCTACACCTTC.

This clonotype turned up a few times. The V gene is TRBV25-1, the J gene TRBJ2-7; no clear D. CDR3 length equals 14 residues. V was clipped by 2 bases and J by 4 bases, with 12 bases between them. Germline V gene sequence: CDR1 MGHDK, CDR2 SYGVNS. The CDR3 DNA is TGTGCCAGCAGTGAAGTGGGCAATCCTTACGAGCAGTACTTC. It encodes CASSEVGNPYEQYF.

The gene calls are TRBV18 and TRBJ1-4; D unresolved. Germline CDR1 reads KGHSH; CDR2 reads LQKENI. CDR3 size: 13 residues. The germline V and J ends were trimmed by 5 bases and 9 bases, with 13 bases remaining between them. CDR3: CASSEDGRQKLFF. CDR3 DNA sequence: TGTGCCAGCTCAGAGGACGGAAGACAAAAACTGTTTTTT.

In its sample, this clonotype was seen a few times. The chain combines TRBV5-6 with TRBJ2-5; D ambiguous. Trimming took off 7 bases at V and 7 bases at J, with 14 bases between the two ends. Germline-derived CDR1 and CDR2 are SGHDT and YYEEEE. This CDR3 comprises 12 residues. The DNA of the CDR3 is TGTGCCAGCTCACCGGATCTGGGGACCCAGTACTTC. It specifies CASSPDLGTQYF.

The V gene is TRBV12-5, the J gene TRBJ2-5; D unresolved. The J call may be faulty, since TRBJ2-1 better matches the DNA end. CDR1 and CDR2 (germline): LGHNT, FRNRAP. The CDR3 consists of 13 residues. The CDR3 protein is CASAEPPGHEQFF. DNA of the CDR3: TGTGCTAGTGCCGAACCGCCTGGCCATGAGCAGTTCTTC.

This clonotype has just a few counts. At one end, the junction sequence differs from germline, possibly due to a read error. This sequence joins TRBV7-7 and TRBJ2-5; a possible D gene is TRBD2 (5 bases). The end of the DNA fits TRBJ2-1 better, so the J call may be wrong. From germline, CDR1 is SSHAT and CDR2 FNYEAQ (reference sequence). The CDR3 loop spans 15 amino acids. As DNA, the CDR3 is TGTGCTAGCAGCCCCGGTGGATCCCTCGGGGATGAGCAGTTCTTC. It specifies CASSPGGSLGDEQFF.

In its sample, this clonotype was seen a few times. The chain is built from TRBV10-3 and TRBJ2-7; tentatively, D is TRBD1 (6 bases). Trimming shortened V by 4 bases and J by 0 bases, and 13 bases separated the two germline ends. The length of the CDR3 is 15 residues. Germline CDR1 and CDR2: ENHRY and SYGVKD. CDR3 region: CAISVGQGSSYEQYF. DNA for the CDR3: TGTGCCATCAGTGTTGGGCAGGGGTCCTCCTACGAGCAGTACTTC.

The chain couples TRBV6-2 or TRBV6-3 to TRBJ2-7; possibly TRBD2 for D (5 bases). From germline, CDR1 is MNHEY and CDR2 SVGEGT. Deletions cut 3 bases from V and 1 base from J, with 13 bases between. This CDR3 contains 15 residues. CDR3 DNA sequence: TGTGCCAGCAGTTATATCCGGGAACAGTCCTACGAGCAGTACTTC. This codes for CASSYIREQSYEQYF.

This rearrangement joins TRBV20-1 to TRBJ2-4; perhaps TRBD2 as D (6 bases). The CDR3 spans 13 residues. CDR1 DFQATT and CDR2 SNEGSKA come from the germline V gene (reference sequence). The V end was cut by 3 bases, the J end by 3 bases, with 9 bases between. CDR3 residues: CSASVGGKNIQYF. CDR3 coding DNA: TGCAGTGCTAGTGTCGGGGGCAAAAACATTCAGTACTTC.

The V gene is TRBV7-3, the J gene TRBJ2-7; no firm D call. The length of the CDR3 is 14 residues. Germline V gives CDR1 SGHTA, CDR2 FQGTGA. Trimming stripped 1 base from V and 2 bases from J, with 9 bases between. DNA for the CDR3: TGTGCCAGCAGCTTAAGAGACTTAACCTACGAGCAGTACTTC. Translation gives CASSLRDLTYEQYF.

The genes are TRBV5-1 and TRBJ2-3, with no clear D. The CDR3 is 14 residues long. From germline, CDR1 is SGHRS and CDR2 YFSETQ. V was trimmed by 3 bases and J by 0 bases, leaving 8 bases between them. As DNA, the CDR3 is TGCGCCAGCAGCTACGCTAGTAGCACAGATACGCAGTATTTT. Translation gives CASSYASSTDTQYF. The entire variable domain, with the rest obtained from reference TRBV5-1 and TRBJ2-3, is as follows: KAGVTQTPRYLIKTRGQQVTLSCSPISGHRSVSWYQQTPGQGLQFLFEYFSETQRNKGNFPGRFSGRQFSNSRSEMNVSTLELGDSALYLCASSYASSTDTQYFGPGTRLTVL.

The rearrangement uses TRBV7-2 and TRBJ1-6; D not certain. This CDR3 has 15 amino acids. V was cut by 1 base and J by 10 bases, with 14 bases left in between. Germline lookup yields CDR1 SGHTA and CDR2 FQGNSA. This chain's CDR3 is CASSLGPLGVSPLHF. In DNA form, the CDR3 reads TGTGCCAGCAGCTTAGGGCCCCTGGGAGTCTCACCCCTCCACTTT.